This T cell receptor beta chain was captured in a study of T cell responses to AZD1222 COVID-19 vaccine. Clones were read by immunoSEQ multiplex PCR, and TCRdb kept only the in-frame ones, dropping some. The data contain 85,000 to 110,000 clones, about 87% of them singletons. Germline lookup yields CDR1 SGHDT and CDR2 YYEEEE. V lost 1 base, J lost 3 bases, and 17 bases lay in between. CDR3 length: 17 amino acids. This sequence joins TRBV5-6 and TRBJ1-5; D possibly corresponds to TRBD1 (5 bases). The sequence came from an adult in good health. The sequences come from peripheral blood, collected on day 0 of AZD1222 vaccination. CDR3 residues: CASSLLNGAGSNQPQHF. CDR3 sequence (DNA): TGTGCCAGCAGCTTGTTAAACGGGGCGGGTTCCAATCAGCCCCAGCATTTT.